The next 4 T cell receptor beta chains were all read from a single sample in a study of vaccination and CD4 T cells after COVID-19. Researchers used the Oncomine TCR Beta short-read assay to sequence DNA from cultured CD4+ T cells. TCRdb re-analysed the PCR reads in MiXCR, keeping a single row per CDR3 protein. The table has 25,000 or so distinct CDR3 sequences, about 35% seen once. Their target antigens are unknown. Time point denoted: late sampling 161 to 241 days after vaccination in three convalescent patients. Treatment specified: roughly 10-day PBMC culture with coronavirus spike peptide pools or control peptides (ViraFEST assay). The sequenced sample was CD4+ T cells from blood, cultured in vitro, obtained about 7 months after SARS-CoV-2 vaccination. The origin of the receptors is a human donor who had recovered from COVID-19.

The gene calls are TRBV5-6 and TRBJ1-6, with D uncertain. With 2 bases removed from V and 4 bases from J, the gap between germline ends came to 10 bases. The germline CDR1 and CDR2 sequences are SGHDT and YYEEEE. The CDR3 covers 15 residues. The CDR3 here is CASSLGIWYNSPLHF. The CDR3 DNA reads TGTGCCAGCAGCTTAGGGATTTGGTATAATTCACCCCTCCACTTT.

The chain joins TRBV15 to TRBJ1-1; TRBD1 matches at 9 bases. Germline CDR1 reads LNHNV; CDR2 reads YYDKDF (reference sequence). V was clipped by 5 bases and J by 1 base; unmatched bases: 11. The CDR3 sequence is 17 residues long. The DNA of the CDR3 is TGTGCCACCAGCCCTATCTTAGGACAGGGGAAGAACACTGAAGCTTTCTTT. It translates to CATSPILGQGKNTEAFF.

The chain recombines TRBV12-3 or TRBV12-4 with TRBJ1-5, with a weak D call TRBD1 (6 bases). The CDR3 contains 14 residues. V was shortened by 7 bases and J by 7 bases, with 17 bases between the two germline ends. The CDR3 sequence is CASTPTGGRQPQHF. The DNA of the CDR3 is TGTGCCAGCACTCCGACTGGGGGGCGGCAGCCCCAGCATTTT.

The rearrangement joins TRBV20-1 to TRBJ2-1; TRBD2 matches 10 bases. The length of the CDR3 is 16 residues. V lost 0 bases and J lost 7; bases outside the gene matches: 9. CDR1 DFQATT and CDR2 SNEGSKA come from the germline V gene (reference sequence). CDR3 in DNA: TGCAGTGCTAGAGATTCGGCTAGCGGGAGCAAAAATGAGCAGTTCTTC. It specifies CSARDSASGSKNEQFF.